This paragraph covers one T cell receptor beta chain sequence. In this sample, this clone turned up a few times. Its binding antigen is unknown. Per-base qualities were not stored, and no clone one base away is much larger. The data were taken from a study of cytomegalovirus exposure and HLA in healthy donors (dated by TCRdb to between 2016 and 2019). A note on the overall study: An earlier analysis of about 530 of the donors reported 276 Gb of sequence data and around 100 million unique TCR beta sequences obtained from roughly 180 million T cells. An early release covering 550 to 650 HLA-typed donors comprised approximately 300 gigabases of sequencing data and tens of millions of unique TCR sequences. Of the 300 to 450 genotyped donors, around 81% fell in the genetic ancestry cluster associated with self-reported Caucasian donors. The aim of the study was to test whether cataloging public T cell receptors could identify signatures of past pathogen exposure. The T cell repertoires of around 730 subjects were profiled by immunosequencing and related to cytomegalovirus serostatus. In addition to the first cohort of about 650 subjects, a separate validation cohort of approximately 110 different subjects was used. To predict cytomegalovirus infection status, the study brought together high-throughput TCR immunosequencing, statistical association of individual TCRs with disease status, and machine learning. A later analysis re-examined previously published TCR beta repertoires from more than 550 donors and added high-resolution HLA genotyping to investigate patterns of TCR occurrence. The later analysis used no new phenotypic data to find candidate immune exposures, relying instead on TCR beta sequences and their occurrence across donors. To decide whether each TCR beta V gene segment behaved as functional or pseudogenic, an earlier analysis of several hundred of the donors relied on high-throughput TCR beta sequencing. Donor age, sex, ethnicity and CMV serostatus were compiled together with the repertoire data. A later genetic analysis took genome-wide SNP genotypes for about 55% of the 666 donors and used that subset as a discovery cohort. All discovery cohort repertoires had been generated on a single sequencing platform. Class I and class II HLA loci were covered by the typing at four-digit resolution. Typing coverage differed by locus: A, B, C, DRB1 and DQB1 were typed in about 620-630 donors, DQA1 in 500 to 550, DPA1 in 600 to 610, and DPB1 in approximately 450. Four to six DR-DQ haplotypes were handled as single units for association and clustering, since linkage in the cohort was strong. Among around 400 genotyped donors of the cohort, an average of approximately 200,000 unique TCR beta nucleotide sequences was sequenced per donor, of which about 19% were non-productive.

Measured from the cysteine to the phenylalanine, the CDR3 is 15 residues long. Of all the DNA, just the CDR3 is kept, 45 bases in frame from base 1. V lost 3 bases and J lost 4 bases; the stretch between them is 15 bases long. CDR1 is given as PRHDT and CDR2 as FYEKMQ, both from the germline V gene (reference sequence). The cohort consisted of approximately 670 healthy bone marrow donors. Cohort members were all nominally healthy when sampled, although unrecorded immune exposures were likely present. The donor was CMV seronegative and was included in the group of about 350 seronegative cohort members. Every donor gave a peripheral blood sample, and the peripheral blood mononuclear cells from that sample were used for TCR beta sequencing. The Qiagen DNeasy Blood Extraction Kit was used to extract genomic DNA from the blood cell samples. The method behind the library was the immunoSEQ multiplex PCR assay. For the multiplex PCR, a mixture combining 60 forward primers for TCR Vbeta segments and 13 reverse primers for TCR Jbeta segments was used. The CDR3 region of rearranged TCR beta genes was amplified from genomic DNA with a multiplex PCR assay. Amplified TCR beta libraries were sequenced as 87-base-pair reads on the Illumina HiSeq System. For the original study's pipeline: Across the 640 or so repertoires, a later analysis counted about 81 million unique TCR beta chains, around 11 million of which were shared by at least two donors. Raw reads were error-corrected and collapsed into unique sequences with a nearest-neighbor algorithm that merged closely related sequences to remove PCR and sequencing errors. CDR3 sequences were aligned to IMGT reference sequences to assign V, D and J gene segments. For a sequence to be retained, a match of at least six nucleotides was required to both a V gene segment and a J gene segment. Rearrangements were classified as productive when the CDR3 lacked stop codons and remained in frame with V and J, and all other rearrangements were classified as non-productive. CDR3 was defined by IMGT convention, running from the second conserved V-encoded cysteine to the conserved J-encoded phenylalanine. In an earlier analysis of roughly 580 of the donors, sequences lacking an unambiguous match to a single V gene segment were excluded. In an earlier analysis of approximately 550 of the donors, V segments were called functional above 56.7% productive rearrangements and were called segregating when the between-donor standard deviation exceeded 5%. To diagnose cytomegalovirus status from the catalog of TCR beta chain sequences, a statistical classification framework was built. A later analysis assigned V and J genes by comparing TCR nucleotide sequences with IMGT/GENE-DB human TR gene sequences. A later analysis assigned CDR3 sequences and most-parsimonious VDJ recombination scenarios with the TCRdist pipeline. In a later analysis, every TCR beta chain was defined by the combination of its CDR3 amino acid sequence and its V-gene family, and reads without a unique V-gene family were dropped. A later analysis removed roughly 590 highly shared, low-generation-probability nucleotide sequences to deal with suspected cross-contamination and a sequencing artifact. For each public chain, a later analysis derived a clonal expansion index from normalized ranks of inferred template counts within each repertoire. A later analysis computed generation probabilities with a VDJ recombination model fitted to out-of-frame rearrangements, and checked the results against IGoR. A later analysis scored TCR-TCR, TCR-HLA and TCR-CMV co-occurrence with hypergeometric tests, applying a repertoire-size bias correction to TCR pairs. To estimate false discovery rates, a later analysis permuted the HLA or CMV assignments 20 times. In a later analysis, co-occurring TCRs were grouped with DBSCAN, and TCRdist sequence similarity was added when clustering was performed within HLA-allele-positive subsets. Co-occurrence clustering excluded repertoires with fewer than 30,000 or more than 120,000 public chains, plus five with anomalous nucleotide sharing. TCRdb mirrors the immuneACCESS table, restricted to in-frame sequences. Some clones are absent from its copies; in checked studies, under half trace to an unresolved V gene, and the reason for the others is unknown. Clone size and the V and J calls come from that table; the DNA yielded D and trimming. The sample table contains about 140,000 clones; only one count was recorded for 70% to 80% of them. The top ten hold around 4.9% of the sample.

The full study reports these points: Linkage disequilibrium might explain the correlated functional status among segregating V segments, but an unknown experimental factor could not be excluded. A cluster of highly shared sequence variants was judged likely to be a technical artifact of the sequencing pipeline. In a later genetic analysis, fewer N-insertions in productive TCRs were reported among donors in an Asian-associated ancestry cluster than the approximately 670-donor mean. In an earlier analysis of some 500 of the donors, most TCR beta V segments were observed in productive rearrangements about 87% or about 30% of the time, broadly matching IMGT annotations. A later analysis associated about 17,000 TCR beta sequences with specific HLA alleles at a false discovery rate of 0.05. A later analysis found that most CMV-associated TCR beta chains appeared HLA-restricted, with HLA associations seemingly driven largely by CMV exposure. The authors suggested that the approach could potentially be generalized to other disease states and immunological phenotypes. In a later analysis, several top co-occurrence clusters were reported to appear linked to parvovirus B19, influenza, CMV and Epstein-Barr virus. Compared with equally common non-associated chains, HLA-associated TCR beta chains in a later analysis were more clonally expanded and had lower generation probabilities. Because counts were too low, roughly 17 rarely observed V segments, including chromosome 9 orphons, were left out of the earlier analysis of roughly 600 of the donors. While some public TCRs were present in many individuals, most TCR sequences turned up only very rarely across donors. Some IMGT-functional V segments, including TRBV6-2 and TRBV6-3, could not be told apart with the 87-base-pair reads, so those segments were excluded. CMV serostatus was the only immune exposure information available for the cohort. Only TCR beta chains were sequenced in this cohort, and the absence of alpha or paired-chain data limited detectable features. Because HLA typing was missing for some donors at each locus, association tests included only the typed subset. According to a later analysis, TCR association rates differed among HLA loci, with DRB1 alleles showing the most associated TCRs and HLA-C alleles showing the fewest. Presence/absence analyses assumed roughly uniform sequencing depth across donors, an assumption that may not hold. The classifier was reported to diagnose cytomegalovirus status with high specificity and sensitivity in both the original cohort and the validation cohort. In the study, around 150 TCR beta chains were listed as associated with cytomegalovirus. When HLA alleles, especially DR and DQ, strongly co-occurred, attributing TCR associations to individual alleles was difficult. In vitro tests confirmed that a few of the cytomegalovirus-associated TCR beta chains recognize cytomegalovirus antigens. A later genetic analysis associated a missense DCLRE1C variant with V-gene and J-gene trimming of TCR beta chains, and an independent cohort replicated the association. A further reported finding was that TCR beta sequences accurately predicted the HLA-A and HLA-B alleles for most subjects in the first cohort.

The chain uses TRBV13 and TRBJ1-1; TRBD1 might be the D gene, on 6 matching bases. The sequence derives from a male donor in good health and CMV-seronegative. Material for sequencing was PBMCs. CDR3 sequence: CASSFAGATGTEAFF. Read as DNA, the sequence is TGTGCCAGCAGCTTTGCGGGGGCGACGGGCACTGAAGCTTTCTTT.